A selection of T cell receptor beta chains follows, all from one sample in a study of T cell repertoires in cytomegalovirus infection. TCRdb re-called the reads through MiXCR, storing one row per CDR3 protein. The sample has 300,000 to 450,000 distinct CDR3 sequences, around 18% seen once; the top ten hold approximately 10%. The sequencing input was PBMCs. Receptors originate from a human donor in good health (CMV status not recorded). Some clones in this sample may be carry-over from other donors' samples. Each CDR3 is given with its conserved first and last residue. A D gene is named only where the DNA matches it firmly. Part of the rows lack a size; the others show once, few, many or a class for expanded clones.

d_gene: -
v_gene: TRBV18
abundance: few
j_gene: TRBJ1-3
CDR3aa: CASSSDNSGNTIYF
CDR3nt: TGTGCCAGCTCATCGGACAACTCTGGAAACACCATATATTTT

d_gene: TRBD1
v_gene: TRBV6-1
abundance: many
j_gene: TRBJ1-1
CDR3aa: CASSVRQGKNTEAFF
CDR3nt: TGTGCCAGCAGTGTGCGACAGGGGAAAAACACTGAAGCTTTCTTT

d_gene: -
v_gene: TRBV5-1
abundance: few
j_gene: TRBJ2-5
CDR3aa: CASRPAGIKETQYF
CDR3nt: TGCGCCAGCCGACCCGCGGGGATCAAAGAGACCCAGTACTTC

d_gene: -
v_gene: TRBV4-3
abundance: many
j_gene: TRBJ2-5
CDR3aa: CASSQEIPLRGRETQYF
CDR3nt: TGCGCCAGCAGCCAAGAAATCCCACTTAGGGGGAGAGAGACCCAGTACTTC

d_gene: -
v_gene: TRBV20-1
abundance: few
j_gene: TRBJ2-4
CDR3aa: CSAQTLAKNIQYF
CDR3nt: TGCAGTGCTCAGACCCTAGCCAAAAACATTCAGTACTTC

d_gene: -
v_gene: TRBV12-3/TRBV12-4
abundance: many
j_gene: TRBJ2-1
CDR3aa: CASSFGRGEQFF
CDR3nt: TGTGCCAGCAGTTTTGGGCGAGGTGAGCAGTTCTTC

d_gene: -
v_gene: TRBV7-2
abundance: -
j_gene: TRBJ2-1
CDR3aa: CASSLGLPDNEQFF
CDR3nt: TGTGCCAGCAGCTTAGGGCTCCCCGACAATGAGCAGTTCTTC

d_gene: -
v_gene: TRBV9
abundance: few
j_gene: TRBJ2-7
CDR3aa: CASSPTPAYEQYF
CDR3nt: TGTGCCAGCAGCCCCACCCCGGCCTACGAGCAGTACTTC

d_gene: -
v_gene: TRBV7-9
abundance: many
j_gene: TRBJ2-3
CDR3aa: CASSLDQGTDTQYF
CDR3nt: TGTGCCAGCAGCTTAGATCAGGGGACAGATACGCAGTATTTT

d_gene: -
v_gene: TRBV6-2/TRBV6-3
abundance: -
j_gene: TRBJ2-5
CDR3aa: CASSPRIYEETQYF
CDR3nt: TGTGCCAGCAGCCCCCGGATCTACGAAGAGACCCAGTACTTC

d_gene: -
v_gene: TRBV18
abundance: -
j_gene: TRBJ2-5
CDR3aa: CASSKDSQETQYF
CDR3nt: TGTGCCAGCTCAAAGGACAGCCAAGAGACCCAGTACTTC

d_gene: -
v_gene: TRBV11-2
abundance: many
j_gene: TRBJ1-3
CDR3aa: CASSSRPQGGNTIYF
CDR3nt: TGTGCCAGCAGCTCTAGACCCCAGGGTGGAAACACCATATATTTT